Shown below are 23 T cell receptor beta chains from a single sample sequenced in a study of blood T cell repertoires in COVID-19. Profiled with immunoSEQ multiplex PCR; TCRdb holds only in-frame clones, not every one. Of 30,000 to 35,000 clones in the sample, more than 75% were seen once. The source material was peripheral blood. These receptors originate from a man aged 80 or over with active or convalescent COVID-19.

V gene TRBV5-1 combines with J gene TRBJ2-3; D may be TRBD2 (6 bases). Germline values: CDR1 SGHRS, CDR2 YFSETQ. V lost 7 bases and J lost 6, with 15 bases in between. This CDR3 is 13 amino acids long. This CDR3 reads CASGTPGGDTQYF. The CDR3 nucleotides are TGCGCCAGCGGGACTCCGGGTGGCGATACGCAGTATTTT.

This clone was observed once. J is TRBJ2-2 and V is TRBV5-1; D unclear. CDR1 and CDR2 from the germline V gene are SGHRS and YFSETQ. The CDR3 covers 15 residues. V dropped 1 base and J dropped 6 bases, with 13 bases sitting between them. The CDR3 loop reads CASSLSPSRSGELFF. CDR3 nucleotides: TGCGCCAGCAGCTTGAGTCCTAGTCGGTCCGGGGAGCTGTTTTTT.

The chain joins TRBV29-1 to TRBJ1-5; weak D call: TRBD1 (6 bases). Germline CDR1 SQVTM, CDR2 ANQGSEA. The CDR3 totals 12 residues. With 4 bases removed from V and 4 bases from J, the gap between germline ends came to 8 bases. CDR3 nucleotides: TGCAGCGTTGGGACAGCAAATCAGCCCCAGCATTTT. Translating it yields CSVGTANQPQHF.

V gene TRBV28 combines with J gene TRBJ2-1, with 11 bases matching TRBD1. The V gene end was trimmed by 6 bases and the J gene end by 4 bases; junction bases not matched to a gene: 5. This CDR3 spans 15 amino acids. Germline-derived CDR1 and CDR2 are MDHEN and SYDVKM. CDR3 DNA: TGTGCCAGCAGGGGACAGGGGGAAGGGTACAATGAGCAGTTCTTC. It yields the protein CASRGQGEGYNEQFF.

The chain has TRBV10-3 and TRBJ2-7; 8 nucleotides match TRBD2. The V segment lost 0 bases and the J segment 6 bases; nucleotides outside the gene matches: 13. The germline CDR1 and CDR2 sequences are ENHRY and SYGVKD. This CDR3 has 17 residues. CDR3 sequence (DNA): TGTGCCATCAGTGAGTCCTCAGCGGGAGCCCCCCCCTCCGAGCAGTACTTC. This codes for CAISESSAGAPPSEQYF.

CDR3 region: CASSSAVGLNTGELFF. CDR3 in DNA: TGTGCCAGCAGCTCCGCGGTGGGACTTAACACCGGGGAGCTGTTTTTT. The V call is TRBV7-2, the J call TRBJ2-2; D possibly corresponds to TRBD2 (6 bases). Between the trimmed V and J ends, which lost 4 bases and 2 bases, there was a span of 14 bases. Germline V CDR1 and CDR2: SGHTA, FQGNSA. The CDR3 loop spans 16 amino acids.

V is TRBV11-3 and J is TRBJ2-7, with a possible D match to TRBD1 (6 bases). The germline CDR1 and CDR2 sequences are SGHNT and YENEEA. V lost 3 bases and J 4 bases, leaving 10 bases between the germline ends. The length of the CDR3 is 13 residues. The CDR3 loop is CASSFGTGYEQYF. Written as DNA, the CDR3 is TGTGCCAGCAGCTTCGGAACAGGGTACGAGCAGTACTTC.

The CDR3 sequence is CASSQPVQAGVIEQFF. The CDR3 DNA sequence: TGTGCCAGCAGTCAGCCTGTTCAAGCGGGAGTAATTGAGCAGTTCTTC. The chain carries TRBV27 and TRBJ2-1; 8 nucleotides agree with TRBD2. CDR3 length equals 16 residues. J gave up 9 bases and V 5 bases, and 15 bases lay outside the gene matches. Germline-derived CDR1 and CDR2 are MNHEY and SMNVEV (reference sequence).

The chain uses TRBV6-5 and TRBJ2-1; tentatively, D is TRBD2 (5 bases). The V gene's germline CDR1 is MNHEY and CDR2 SVGAGI. V shed 8 bases and J shed 7 bases, with 9 bases lying between them. There are 11 residues in the CDR3. The CDR3, as DNA: TGTGCCAGCCGGCGAGGGAATGAGCAGTTCTTC. Its translation is CASRRGNEQFF.

The genes are TRBV3-1 (or the pseudogene TRBV3-2) and TRBJ1-4; TRBD1 is a possible D gene (6 bases). V lost 6 bases and J lost 3, with 20 bases in between. In germline, CDR1 is LGHDT, CDR2 YNNKEL (reference sequence). This CDR3 comprises 17 residues. The CDR3 nucleotides read TGTGCCAGCAGGAATAACAGGGAAATGACTTCTAATGAAAAACTGTTTTTT. This encodes CASRNNREMTSNEKLFF.

The chain recombines TRBV6-6 with TRBJ2-3; 8 bases line up with TRBD2. The J segment lost 4 bases and the V segment lost 5 bases, leaving 8 bases of the junction unmatched. CDR3 length equals 15 residues. Germline V gives CDR1 MNHNY, CDR2 SVGAGI (reference sequence). For the CDR3, the DNA is TGTGCCAGCAGTCCCCGCGGGGGGCAGTCAGATACGCAGTATTTT. Translation: CASSPRGGQSDTQYF.

The CDR3 bases are TGTGCCAGCAGCTCCCCGGGACAGGGGTTAGTGGCCGGGGAGCTGTTTTTT. Protein: CASSSPGQGLVAGELFF. The chain joins TRBV11-2 to TRBJ2-2, with TRBD1 matching 10 bases. The CDR3 contains 17 residues. The germline V gene encodes CDR1 SGHAT and CDR2 FQNNGV. With V trimmed by 4 bases and J by 6 bases, 11 bases remained unmatched. Supplemented by reference TRBV11-2 and TRBJ2-2, the full variable domain reads EAGVAQSPRYKIIEKRQSVAFWCNPISGHATLYWYQQILGQGPKLLIQFQNNGVVDDSQLPKDRFSAERLKGVDSTLKIQPAKLEDSAVYLCASSSPGQGLVAGELFFGEGSRLTVL.

The J gene is TRBJ2-5, the V gene TRBV29-1; 7 nucleotides line up with TRBD1. Germline V gives CDR1 SQVTM, CDR2 ANQGSEA. Losses at the gene ends were 3 bases for V and 0 bases for J; bases not matched to a gene: 13. The CDR3 has 17 residues. CDR3 sequence: CSVDGLTGTADQETQYF. The DNA for the CDR3 is TGCAGCGTTGATGGCCTAACCGGGACAGCCGACCAAGAGACCCAGTACTTC.

The V call is TRBV4-2, the J call TRBJ2-1, with D perhaps matching TRBD2 (6 bases). Trimming removed 0 bases at V and 4 bases at J, with 16 bases between. The CDR3 is made up of 17 amino acids. CDR1 and CDR2 from the germline V gene are LGHNA and YNFKEQ. CDR3 sequence reads: CASSQDGASAVYNEQFF. The DNA of the CDR3 is TGTGCCAGCAGCCAAGATGGGGCTAGCGCGGTGTACAATGAGCAGTTCTTC.

The CDR3 is CASSSLDRGGEQYF. CDR3 sequence (DNA): TGTGCCAGCAGCTCGCTGGACAGGGGGGGGGAGCAGTACTTC. The chain combines TRBV7-2 with TRBJ2-7; TRBD1 matches at 10 bases. CDR1 is SGHTA and CDR2 is FQGNSA in the germline V gene. Trimming cost V 4 bases and J 7 bases; bases outside gene matches: 7. The CDR3 totals 14 residues.

This clone came up once. The chain is built from TRBV7-3 and TRBJ1-2, with no clear D. Trimming took 5 bases from V and 8 from J, leaving 6 bases between them. The CDR3 is 10 residues long. The germline CDR1 and CDR2 sequences are SGHTA and FQGTGA. The CDR3 DNA reads TGTGCCAGCAGCAACGGGGGCTACACCTTC. Protein: CASSNGGYTF.

The V gene is TRBV11-2, the J gene TRBJ2-3, with D hard to call. The germline V gene encodes CDR1 SGHAT and CDR2 FQNNGV. V gave up 2 bases and J gave up 5 bases, with 11 bases separating them. This CDR3 contains 14 residues. The DNA of the CDR3 is TGTGCCAGCAGCTTAACCCCCACACGAGATACGCAGTATTTT. Its protein is CASSLTPTRDTQYF.

This chain connects TRBV27 to TRBJ2-7; 12 nucleotides align to TRBD2. Germline CDR1 reads MNHEY; CDR2 reads SMNVEV (reference sequence). The V gene end was trimmed by 8 bases and the J gene end by 4 bases; junction bases not matched to a gene: 6. This CDR3 is built from 14 residues. The CDR3 reads CASARLAGDYEQYF. The DNA of the CDR3 is TGTGCCAGCGCCCGACTAGCGGGAGATTACGAGCAGTACTTC.

The chain is built from TRBV5-1 and TRBJ2-6; D is uncertain. Germline-derived CDR1 and CDR2 are SGHRS and YFSETQ. This CDR3 has 16 amino acids. Trimming took off 0 bases at V and 0 bases at J, with 7 bases between the two ends. The CDR3 nucleotides read TGCGCCAGCAGCTTGGATCCCAACTCTGGGGCCAACGTCCTGACTTTC. Amino acid sequence: CASSLDPNSGANVLTF.

This chain links TRBV19 with TRBJ1-5; no clear D. V was cut by 3 bases and J by 7 bases, with 10 bases left in between. In germline, CDR1 is LNHDA, CDR2 SQIVND (reference sequence). The CDR3 consists of 13 residues. Written as DNA, the CDR3 is TGTGCCAGTAGTATCACGGGGAAACAGCCCCAGCATTTT. Translation: CASSITGKQPQHF.

This chain uses TRBV19 with TRBJ1-5, with D possibly TRBD1 on 6 matching bases. Trimming left V 5 bases short and J 5 bases short, with 10 bases between. The CDR3 sequence is 13 residues long. Germline CDR1 reads LNHDA; CDR2 reads SQIVND (reference sequence). CDR3 nucleotide sequence: TGTGCCAGTAGTCAGGGGACCGATCAGCCCCAGCATTTT. It translates to CASSQGTDQPQHF.

The chain uses TRBV4-3 and TRBJ2-7; tentatively, D is TRBD1 (6 bases). The CDR3 has 14 residues. CDR1 and CDR2 from the germline V gene are LGHNA and YSLEER. The V gene lost 3 bases and the J gene lost 3 bases, with 12 bases spanning the gap. The CDR3 spells CASSHYRDNYEQYF. CDR3 in DNA: TGCGCCAGCAGCCATTACCGGGACAACTACGAGCAGTACTTC.

The V call is TRBV6-5, the J call TRBJ1-5, with unresolved D. V gave up 7 bases and J gave up 5 bases, with 12 bases separating them. This CDR3 has 13 amino acids. CDR1 is MNHEY and CDR2 is SVGAGI in the germline V gene. CDR3 DNA: TGTGCCAGCACCCTGACACGAGATCAGCCCCAGCATTTT. This encodes CASTLTRDQPQHF.